Sequencing of this TCR beta chain was carried out in a study of vaccination effects on CD4 cells after COVID-19. Germline values: CDR1 SGHNT, CDR2 YYREEE (reference sequence). The V end lost 0 bases, the J end lost 4 bases, and 13 bases lay between the germline ends. The CDR3 loop spans 15 amino acids. As concerns this clone: Its antigen is unknown.

Regarding the study as a whole: Marked contraction was observed in infection-induced and vaccine-induced clones late after vaccination.

Following 10 days of culture, CD4+ T cells were isolated. Vaccinees lacked prior SARS-CoV-2 infection and tested negative for nucleocapsid antibodies. Some clones are missing from TCRdb's copy, which holds only in-frame ones; the method was immunoSEQ multiplex PCR. Of tens of thousands of clones listed, 70% are singletons. The origin of this receptor is a human donor who received a COVID-19 vaccine. The rearrangement links TRBV5-4 to TRBJ1-2; D is possibly TRBD1 (6 bases). The material sequenced was CD4+ T cells from PBMCs cultured without peptide, taken before COVID-19 vaccination. CDR3 DNA sequence: TGTGCCAGCAGCTTGGGGGGGCTCGACCCCTATGGCTACACCTTC. It yields the protein CASSLGGLDPYGYTF.